The entry below gives a single T cell receptor beta chain sequence along with its context. Its cognate antigen is unknown. The sample comes from a study of cytomegalovirus exposure and HLA in healthy donors. Turning to the study itself: An earlier analysis found 120 million or so unique TCR beta sequences from about 190 million T cells.

The CDR3 length is 11 residues. Germline V gene lookup returns CDR1 MDHEN and CDR2 SYDVKM. Trimming shortened V by 3 bases and J by 11 bases, and 8 bases separated the two germline ends. Vbeta (60) and Jbeta (13) primers were used in the PCR. Method: immunoSEQ multiplex PCR; TCRdb's copy keeps in-frame clones and lacks some. Of around 120,000 clones listed, more than 70% are singletons. Whole-study results and caveats: Later on, a genetic analysis was performed. It linked a missense variant in DCLRE1C with V- and J-gene trimming of TCR beta. Most of the TCR beta V segments (in an earlier analysis) were productive either about 87% or about 30% of the time. Among TCR beta chains of equal frequency, HLA-associated ones were more clonally expanded in a later analysis.

The receptor's source is a man aged 45-65 years in good health and CMV-seropositive. This sequence joins TRBV28 and TRBJ1-5; the D is unclear. The specimen was PBMCs. CDR3 residues: CASSFVAAQHF. CDR3 nucleotide sequence: TGTGCCAGCAGTTTCGTAGCGGCCCAGCATTTT. Based on the CDR3 plus reference TRBV28 and TRBJ1-5, the full variable domain is DVKVTQSSRYLVKRTGEKVFLECVQDMDHENMFWYRQDPGLGLRLIYFSYDVKMKEKGDIPEGYSVSREKKERFSLILESASTNQTSMYLCASSFVAAQHFGDGTRLSIL.